These 5 T cell receptor beta chains were sequenced from one sample in a study of T cells after yellow fever vaccination. TCRdb re-called the 5' RACE reads with MiXCR, one entry per CDR3 protein. The sample has approximately 300,000 distinct CDR3 sequences; over 8.5% are singletons. Sequencing was performed on CD4+ T cells sorted from PBMCs, taken 45 days after the yellow fever booster vaccination. These receptors were taken from a man aged 18 to 29 who received the YFV17D yellow fever vaccine.

This clonotype was picked up a small number of times. DNA for the CDR3: TGTGCCAGCTCACTAAACCGGGACTACGGGACCTACGAGCAGTACTTC. It codes for CASSLNRDYGTYEQYF. The gene calls are TRBV18 and TRBJ2-7, with 7 bases that match TRBD2. CDR1 is KGHSH and CDR2 is LQKENI in the germline V gene. V shed 4 bases, J shed 2 bases, and the junction held 11 bases outside the gene matches. The CDR3 covers 16 residues.

This clonotype showed up just a few times. The V call is TRBV20-1, the J call TRBJ2-7; possibly TRBD2 for D (6 bases). This CDR3 contains 14 residues. V was clipped by 3 bases and J by 0 bases, with 12 bases between them. Germline V gene data show CDR1 as DFQATT and CDR2 as SNEGSKA (reference sequence). The CDR3 sequence is CSASRRGISYEQYV. The DNA for the CDR3 is TGCAGTGCTAGTCGGCGGGGAATCTCCTACGAGCAGTACGTC.

This clonotype occurred a few times. The CDR3 DNA follows: TGTGCCACCAGTGATTTGGCTAGCGGGTGGTATTTT. Amino acid sequence: CATSDLASGWYF. The rearrangement uses TRBV24-1 and TRBJ2-3; TRBD2 agrees at 8 bases. Losses at the gene ends were 0 bases for V and 14 bases for J; bases not matched to a gene: 3. The CDR3 covers 12 residues. Germline CDR1 is KGHDR and CDR2 is SFDVKD.

The chain carries TRBV24-1 and TRBJ1-1, with a possible D match to TRBD1 (5 bases). This CDR3 contains 13 residues. Germline loops: CDR1 KGHDR, CDR2 SFDVKD. V was cut by 7 bases and J by 4 bases, with 12 bases left in between. The DNA of the CDR3 is TGTGCCACCAGAGCAGGGTCGGCCACTGAAGCTTTCTTT. Amino acid sequence: CATRAGSATEAFF.

This clonotype appeared a few times. The rearrangement uses TRBV14 and TRBJ2-3, with 11 bases fitting TRBD2. The germline V gene encodes CDR1 SGHDN and CDR2 FVKESK. V shed 2 bases, J shed 2 bases, and the junction held 3 bases outside the gene matches. The CDR3 consists of 16 residues. The CDR3 loop is CASSQLAGGITDTQYF. The CDR3 nucleotides read TGTGCCAGCAGCCAACTAGCGGGGGGTATCACAGATACGCAGTATTTT.